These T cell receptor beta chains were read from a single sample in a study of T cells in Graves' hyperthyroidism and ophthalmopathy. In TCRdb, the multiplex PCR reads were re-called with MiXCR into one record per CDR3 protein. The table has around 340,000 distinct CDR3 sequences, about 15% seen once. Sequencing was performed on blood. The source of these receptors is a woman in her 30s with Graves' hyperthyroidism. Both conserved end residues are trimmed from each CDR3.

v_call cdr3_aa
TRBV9 ASSSPGGGSYNSPLH
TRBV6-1 ASRTGSGELF
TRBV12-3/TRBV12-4 ASSLEWGSEQY
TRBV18 ASSPPQGRSGELF
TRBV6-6 ASSYDGNTEAF
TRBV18 ASSALGQEF
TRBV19 ASSGLPNQPQH
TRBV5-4 APLAGLAGGRGHYEQY
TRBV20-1 SAYPGQGKALNTGELF
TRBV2 ASRELMDETQY
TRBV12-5 ASWGPSNSPLH
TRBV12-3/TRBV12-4 ASLPQGYETDEAF
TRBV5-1 ASSLAYRDLYEQY
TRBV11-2 ASSLDLGEWRHEQF
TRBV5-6 ASSLTSGRSSGYNEQF
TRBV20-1 SAGDRGLDGYT
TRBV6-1 ASSGQLVSEKLF
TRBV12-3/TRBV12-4 ASSGAPRAQH
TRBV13 ASSPRPGKDTQY
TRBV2 ASSDPGGPRYEQY
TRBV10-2 ASTYAGVGEQF
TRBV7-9 ASSLAGLTTLDTQY
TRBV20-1 SAAGLANEQY
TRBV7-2 ASSHGGSLGIQY
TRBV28 ASSPGTGAYGYT
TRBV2 ASRPNRGRVTDTQY
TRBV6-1 ASRTTENTEAF
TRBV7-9 ASSSRLAGGLDIQY
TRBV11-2 ASSLKPPQGSGALVQY
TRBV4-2 ASSQDEGEQY
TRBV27 ASSPTKPLTGGFYGYT
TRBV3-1 ASTQRGTEAF
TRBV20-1 SATGGLAGSYEQY
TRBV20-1 SVPRASGTGTGELF
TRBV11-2 ASSSGGSSDTQY
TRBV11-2 ASSLEFGTGNQPQH
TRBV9 ASSVLGNPDTQY
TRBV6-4 ASSRRTTGECLFYSNQPQH
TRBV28 ASSPHGTGANYGYT
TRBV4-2 ASSRTKGTGELF
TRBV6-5 ASSYVSTTGNGYT
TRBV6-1 ASSSRPPGTAGTSGTNEQF
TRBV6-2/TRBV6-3 ASSYSKQGSSILAKNIQY
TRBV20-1 SAGERRTGELF
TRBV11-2 ASSPPSGPVT
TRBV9 ASSLRGSGGTGELF
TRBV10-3 AISEEVSEKLF
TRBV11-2 ASSEDSAQYNEQF